Included here is one T cell receptor beta chain sequence, with context. The antigen remains unidentified. This entry comes from a study of CD8+ T cells in alopecia areata. Whole-study context: Tofacitinib was given for 6 to 18 months, then stopped for 6 months.

This CDR3 has 16 amino acids. Trimming pared 0 bases from V and 1 base from J, leaving 13 bases between. Germline CDR1 reads GTSNPN; CDR2 reads SVGIG (reference sequence). RNA extraction was followed by reverse transcription into cDNA, which acted as the sequencing template. Sequencing used immunoSEQ multiplex PCR; TCRdb keeps in-frame clones, though not all of them. There are about 210,000 clones in the sample; about three fifths occur only once, and around 1.5% lies in the top ten. Study observations and caveats: In scalp and blood, many expanded lesional clones persisted during tofacitinib. Lesional scalp, notably in alopecia totalis/universalis, had clonality above that of normal scalp.

Noted treatment: oral pan-JAK inhibitor, 5-10 mg twice daily. This sequence joins TRBV30 and TRBJ1-5; D is uncertain. The receptor was isolated from a human donor with alopecia areata. Here the sequenced sample was CD4+ T cells sorted from blood, taken at week 4, from a patient treated with tofacitinib. The CDR3 DNA sequence: TGTGCCTGGAGTGTACGTGGAGGGAAGAGCAATCAGCCCCAGCATTTT. This sequence encodes CAWSVRGGKSNQPQHF.